This is a list of T cell receptor beta chains from one sample in a study of blood T cell repertoires in COVID-19. Data came from immunoSEQ multiplex PCR; TCRdb stores just in-frame clones and leaves some out. The sample has over 250,000 clones, 75% to 90% seen once. The specimen sequenced was PBMCs or T cells enriched from blood (not recorded which). These receptors all come from a young woman who had recovered from COVID-19. Both conserved end residues are part of each CDR3. The D gene is left open where the match is weak. Expanded clones are given a class, and other clones once, few, many or no size at all.

TRBJ1-1	TRBV20-1	NA	NA	CSASGGLGGGTEAFF	TGCAGTGCTAGTGGCGGCCTCGGGGGGGGAACTGAAGCTTTCTTT
TRBJ2-1	TRBV5-3	TRBD1	NA	CARSPGTGREGNEQFF	TGTGCCAGAAGCCCCGGGACAGGGAGGGAGGGCAATGAGCAGTTCTTC
TRBJ2-2	TRBV30	TRBD2	NA	CAWNQRGLNTGELFF	TGTGCCTGGAACCAGCGGGGTCTGAACACCGGGGAGCTGTTTTTT
TRBJ2-7	TRBV7-6	TRBD2	few	CASSLFVAGGQSEQYF	TGTGCCAGCAGCCTTTTCGTAGCGGGGGGCCAGAGCGAGCAGTACTTC
TRBJ1-6	TRBV11-3	TRBD1	NA	CASSTGTGNSPLHF	TGTGCCAGCAGCACCGGGACAGGGAATTCACCCCTCCACTTT
TRBJ1-2	TRBV9	NA	NA	CASSVVSGDGYTF	TGTGCCAGCAGCGTAGTTTCCGGGGATGGCTACACCTTC
TRBJ2-7	TRBV5-1	TRBD2	NA	CASSWTSGSYEQYF	TGCGCCAGCAGCTGGACTAGCGGTTCCTACGAGCAGTACTTC
TRBJ1-1	TRBV5-1	NA	once	CASSLRGGTEAFF	TGCGCCAGCAGCTTGCGCGGAGGCACTGAAGCTTTCTTT
TRBJ2-5	TRBV10-3	TRBD2	NA	CAISLGLAGVQETQYF	TGTGCCATCAGTCTCGGACTAGCGGGGGTACAAGAGACCCAGTACTTC
TRBJ1-3	TRBV11-2	NA	NA	CASSSRNTIYF	TGTGCCAGCAGCTCAAGAAACACCATATATTTT
TRBJ1-2	TRBV24-1	NA	NA	CATSDLEIGGYTF	TGTGCCACCAGTGATTTGGAGATTGGTGGCTACACCTTC
TRBJ1-1	TRBV28	NA	NA	CASSLHGRGSSRTEAFF	TGTGCCAGCAGTTTACACGGCAGGGGATCGTCTCGCACTGAAGCTTTCTTT
TRBJ1-2	TRBV5-1	NA	NA	CASSGGAPNYGYTF	TGCGCCAGCAGCGGGGGGGCTCCTAACTATGGCTACACCTTC
TRBJ1-2	TRBV19	NA	NA	CASSRAGEYYGYTF	TGTGCCAGTAGTCGGGCAGGGGAGTACTATGGCTACACCTTC
TRBJ2-7	TRBV28	NA	NA	CASSPPLGSEQYF	TGTGCCAGCAGTCCCCCTTTGGGCTCTGAGCAGTACTTC
TRBJ1-1	TRBV28	NA	NA	CASSPHGQLNTEAFF	TGTGCCAGCAGTCCCCATGGGCAATTGAACACTGAAGCTTTCTTT
TRBJ1-2	TRBV2	TRBD1	NA	CASQDRGRNGYTF	TGTGCCAGCCAGGACAGGGGGCGGAATGGCTACACCTTC
TRBJ1-2	TRBV7-9	NA	NA	CASSLATGYPSNYGYTF	TGTGCCAGCAGCTTAGCGACCGGGTACCCCTCCAACTATGGCTACACCTTC
TRBJ1-1	TRBV5-1	TRBD1	NA	CASSVTGEGTEAFF	TGCGCCAGCAGCGTGACAGGGGAGGGCACTGAAGCTTTCTTT
TRBJ2-2	TRBV7-9	NA	NA	CASSLVGPSLYTGELFF	TGTGCCAGCAGCTTAGTGGGCCCCTCGCTTTACACCGGGGAGCTGTTTTTT
TRBJ2-3	TRBV5-1	NA	NA	CASSLAGGLADTQYF	TGCGCCAGCAGCTTGGCTGGTGGGCTGGCAGATACGCAGTATTTT
TRBJ1-2	TRBV4-1	NA	NA	CASSQDRERYGYTF	TGCGCCAGCAGCCAAGATCGGGAACGGTATGGCTACACCTTC
TRBJ2-7	TRBV5-1	NA	NA	CASSRRALGSYEQYF	TGCGCCAGCAGCCGGAGGGCCTTGGGCTCCTACGAGCAGTACTTC
TRBJ1-2	TRBV5-8	TRBD1	NA	CASSGTGTGGWRGYTF	TGTGCCAGCAGCGGAACCGGGACAGGGGGCTGGCGGGGCTACACCTTC
TRBJ2-7	TRBV6-1	TRBD1	NA	CASSEWSGGRYEQYF	TGTGCCAGCAGTGAATGGTCAGGGGGCAGATACGAGCAGTACTTC
TRBJ2-3	TRBV5-4	TRBD2	once	CASSLRLAGGVGWDTQYF	TGTGCCAGCAGCCTTCGGCTAGCGGGGGGGGTAGGATGGGATACGCAGTATTTT
TRBJ2-7	TRBV2	NA	NA	CASSEAKQYF	TGTGCCAGCAGTGAAGCTAAGCAGTACTTC
TRBJ1-1	TRBV5-1	NA	NA	CASSWAGGNTEAFF	TGCGCCAGCAGCTGGGCGGGGGGTAACACTGAAGCTTTCTTT
TRBJ1-1	TRBV14	TRBD1	NA	CASSLGGGATEAFF	TGTGCCAGCAGCCTAGGGGGCGGGGCAACTGAAGCTTTCTTT
TRBJ2-7	TRBV5-5	NA	NA	CASAGLGEQYF	TGTGCCAGCGCAGGGCTCGGCGAGCAGTACTTC
TRBJ2-3	TRBV11-2	NA	NA	CASSLGGLEPDTQYF	TGTGCCAGCAGCTTAGGAGGCCTGGAGCCAGATACGCAGTATTTT
TRBJ1-2	TRBV18	TRBD1	NA	CASSPPDRGGYGYTF	TGTGCCAGCTCACCACCGGACAGGGGCGGCTATGGCTACACCTTC
TRBJ2-6	TRBV19	NA	NA	CASSARLSSGANVLTF	TGTGCCAGTAGTGCCAGGCTGTCCTCTGGGGCCAACGTCCTGACTTTC
TRBJ2-1	TRBV28	TRBD1	NA	CASSSQRTGEFF	TGTGCCAGCAGTTCCCAGAGGACAGGGGAGTTCTTC
TRBJ1-4	TRBV7-4	TRBD1	NA	CASSPPDRDRMDKDEKLFF	TGTGCCAGCAGCCCCCCAGACAGGGATAGAATGGACAAGGATGAAAAACTGTTTTTT
TRBJ2-7	TRBV30	TRBD2	NA	CAWSKSPAGGAYEQYF	TGTGCCTGGAGTAAGTCCCCAGCGGGGGGAGCCTACGAGCAGTACTTC
TRBJ1-1	TRBV19	NA	once	CASSIGNSNRGTEAFF	TGTGCCAGTAGTATAGGTAACAGCAATCGGGGCACTGAAGCTTTCTTT
TRBJ2-1	TRBV7-3	TRBD1	NA	CASSLGQNNEQFF	TGTGCCAGCAGCCTGGGACAGAACAATGAGCAGTTCTTC
TRBJ2-3	TRBV10-1	NA	once	CASYRQGRADTQYF	TGCGCCAGCTACAGGCAGGGGCGGGCAGATACGCAGTATTTT
TRBJ1-2	TRBV14	TRBD1	NA	CASSLHSTGAYGYTF	TGTGCCAGCAGCCTTCACTCGACAGGGGCCTATGGCTACACCTTC
TRBJ2-1	TRBV28	NA	NA	CASGLYNEQFF	TGTGCCAGCGGACTATACAATGAGCAGTTCTTC
TRBJ1-1	TRBV10-3	NA	NA	CAIKIQGNTEAFF	TGTGCCATCAAAATACAGGGGAACACTGAAGCTTTCTTT
TRBJ1-1	TRBV27	TRBD1	few	CASKRDSRMNTEAFF	TGTGCCAGCAAACGGGACAGTCGCATGAACACTGAAGCTTTCTTT